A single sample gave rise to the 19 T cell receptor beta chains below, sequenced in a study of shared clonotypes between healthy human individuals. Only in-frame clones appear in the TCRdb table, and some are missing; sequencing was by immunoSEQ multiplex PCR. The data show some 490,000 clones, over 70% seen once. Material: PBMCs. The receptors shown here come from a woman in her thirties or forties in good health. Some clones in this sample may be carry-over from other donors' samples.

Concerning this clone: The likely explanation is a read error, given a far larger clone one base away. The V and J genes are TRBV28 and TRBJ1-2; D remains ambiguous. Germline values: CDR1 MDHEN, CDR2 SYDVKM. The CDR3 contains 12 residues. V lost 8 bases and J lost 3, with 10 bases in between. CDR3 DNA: TGTGCCAGCGGAACAGTTTACTATGGCTACACCTTC. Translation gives CASGTVYYGYTF.

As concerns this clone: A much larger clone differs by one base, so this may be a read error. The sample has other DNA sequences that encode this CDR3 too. The CDR3 reads CAISDAGTTTQETQYF. The DNA of the CDR3 is TGTGCCATCAGTGACGCCGGTACTACCACCCAAGAGACCCAGTACTTC. The genes are TRBV10-3 and TRBJ2-5; no clear D. There are 16 residues in the CDR3. Per germline, CDR1 ENHRY and CDR2 SYGVKD. V was shortened by 3 bases and J by 1 base, with 15 bases between the two germline ends.

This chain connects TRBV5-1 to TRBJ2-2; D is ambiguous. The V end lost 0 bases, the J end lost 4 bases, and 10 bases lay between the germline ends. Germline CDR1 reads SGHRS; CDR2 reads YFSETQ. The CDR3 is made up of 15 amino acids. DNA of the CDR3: TGCGCCAGCAGCTTGGCCGTTCAGATCACCGGGGAGCTGTTTTTT. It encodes CASSLAVQITGELFF.

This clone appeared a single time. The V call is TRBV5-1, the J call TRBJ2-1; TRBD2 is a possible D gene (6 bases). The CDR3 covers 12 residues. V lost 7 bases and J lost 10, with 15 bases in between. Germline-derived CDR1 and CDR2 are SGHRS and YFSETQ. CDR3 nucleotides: TGCGCCAGCCTCGATATTAGCGGAGAGCAGTTCTTC. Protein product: CASLDISGEQFF.

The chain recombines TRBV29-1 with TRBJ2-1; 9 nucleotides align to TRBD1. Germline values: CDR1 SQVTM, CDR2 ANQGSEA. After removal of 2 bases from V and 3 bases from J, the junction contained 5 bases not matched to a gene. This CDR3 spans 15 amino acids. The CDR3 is CSVEPGTGFYNEQFF. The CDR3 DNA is TGCAGCGTTGAACCCGGGACAGGGTTCTACAATGAGCAGTTCTTC.

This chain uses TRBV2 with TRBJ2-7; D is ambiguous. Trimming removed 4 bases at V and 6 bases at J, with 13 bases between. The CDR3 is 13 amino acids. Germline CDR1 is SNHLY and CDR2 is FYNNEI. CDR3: CASSALDLGEQYF. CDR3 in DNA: TGTGCCAGCAGTGCCCTCGACCTGGGCGAGCAGTACTTC.

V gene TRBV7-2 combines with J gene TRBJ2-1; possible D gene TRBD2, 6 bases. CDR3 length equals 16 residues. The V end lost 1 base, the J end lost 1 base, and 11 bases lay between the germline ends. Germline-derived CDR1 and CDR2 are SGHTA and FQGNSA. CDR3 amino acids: CASSLGAGGSYNEQFF. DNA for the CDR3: TGTGCCAGCAGCTTAGGGGCCGGGGGTTCCTACAATGAGCAGTTCTTC.

The CDR3 spells CASSLARRGSLYNEQFF. DNA for the CDR3: TGTGCCAGCAGCTTAGCGCGTAGGGGGAGTCTATACAATGAGCAGTTCTTC. The chain uses TRBV28 and TRBJ2-1, with D possibly being TRBD1 (6 bases). Per germline, CDR1 MDHEN and CDR2 SYDVKM. CDR3 length: 17 residues. Trimming cost V 6 bases and J 4 bases, with 22 bases left between them.

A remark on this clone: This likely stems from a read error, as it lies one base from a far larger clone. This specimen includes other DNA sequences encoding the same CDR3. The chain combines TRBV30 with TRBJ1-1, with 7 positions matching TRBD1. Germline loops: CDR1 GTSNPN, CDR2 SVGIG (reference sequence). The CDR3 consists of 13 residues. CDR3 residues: CAWSDRAYTEAFF. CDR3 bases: TGTGCCTGGAGCGACAGGGCCTACACTGAGGCTTTCTTT. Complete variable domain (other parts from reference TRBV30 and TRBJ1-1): SQTIHQWPATLVQPVGSPLSLECTVEGTSNPNLYWYRQAAGRGLQLLFYSVGIGQISSEVPQNLSASRPQDRQFILSSKKLLLSDSGFYLCAWSDRAYTEAFFGQGTRLTVV.

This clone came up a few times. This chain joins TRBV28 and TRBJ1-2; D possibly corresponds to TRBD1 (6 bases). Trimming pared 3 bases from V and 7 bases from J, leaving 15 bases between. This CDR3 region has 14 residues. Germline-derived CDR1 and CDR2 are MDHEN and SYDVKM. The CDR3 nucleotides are TGTGCCAGCAGTTTGGGGGCACTTCCCGTTGGCTACACCTTC. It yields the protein CASSLGALPVGYTF.

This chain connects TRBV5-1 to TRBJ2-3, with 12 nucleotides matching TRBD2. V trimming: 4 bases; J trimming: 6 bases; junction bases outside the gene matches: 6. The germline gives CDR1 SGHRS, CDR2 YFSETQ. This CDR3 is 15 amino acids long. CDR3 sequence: CASSTLLAGGDTQYF. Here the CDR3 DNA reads TGCGCCAGCAGCACCCTGCTAGCGGGAGGGGATACGCAGTATTTT.

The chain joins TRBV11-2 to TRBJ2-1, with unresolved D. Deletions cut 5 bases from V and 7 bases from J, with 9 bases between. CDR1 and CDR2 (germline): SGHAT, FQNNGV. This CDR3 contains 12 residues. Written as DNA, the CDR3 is TGTGCCAGCAGCAAGAGTGCGAATGAGCAGTTCTTC. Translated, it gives CASSKSANEQFF.

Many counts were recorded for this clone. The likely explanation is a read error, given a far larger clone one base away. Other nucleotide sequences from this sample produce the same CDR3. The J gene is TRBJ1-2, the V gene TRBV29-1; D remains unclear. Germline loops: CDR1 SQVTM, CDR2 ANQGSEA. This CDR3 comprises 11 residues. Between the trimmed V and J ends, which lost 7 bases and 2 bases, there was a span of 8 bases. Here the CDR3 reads CSEYSNYGYTF. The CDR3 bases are TGCAGCGAGTACTCAAACTATGGCTACACCTTC.

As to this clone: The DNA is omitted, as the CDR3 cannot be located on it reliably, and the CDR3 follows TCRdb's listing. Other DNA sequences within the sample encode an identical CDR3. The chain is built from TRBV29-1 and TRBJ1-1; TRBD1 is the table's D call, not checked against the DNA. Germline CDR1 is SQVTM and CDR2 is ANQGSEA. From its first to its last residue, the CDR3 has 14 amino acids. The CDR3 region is CSVASGASNTEALF.

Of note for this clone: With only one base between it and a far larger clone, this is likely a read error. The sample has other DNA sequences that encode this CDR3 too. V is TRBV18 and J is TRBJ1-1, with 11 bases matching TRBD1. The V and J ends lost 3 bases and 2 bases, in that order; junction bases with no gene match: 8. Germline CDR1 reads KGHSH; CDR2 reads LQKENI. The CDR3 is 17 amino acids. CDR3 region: CASSPFRDRGGNTEAFF. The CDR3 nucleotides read TGTGCCAGCTCACCTTTCAGGGACAGGGGGGGTAACACTGAAGCTTTCTTT.

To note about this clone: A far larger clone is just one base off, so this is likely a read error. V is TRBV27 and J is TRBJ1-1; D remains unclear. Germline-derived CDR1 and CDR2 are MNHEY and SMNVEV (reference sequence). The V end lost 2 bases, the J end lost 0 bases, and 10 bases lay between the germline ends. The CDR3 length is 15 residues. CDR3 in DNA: TGTGCCAGCAGTTTACTGACACCCATGAACACTGAAGCTTTCTTT. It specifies CASSLLTPMNTEAFF.

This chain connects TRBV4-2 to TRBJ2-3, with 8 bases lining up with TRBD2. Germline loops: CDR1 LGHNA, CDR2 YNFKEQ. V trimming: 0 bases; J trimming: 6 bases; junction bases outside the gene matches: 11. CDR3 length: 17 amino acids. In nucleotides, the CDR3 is TGTGCCAGCAGCCAAGATCTGGGAGCGGGAGTTTACGATACGCAGTATTTT. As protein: CASSQDLGAGVYDTQYF.

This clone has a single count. The DNA for the CDR3 is TGCGCCAGCAGCTTGGCATCACAGGGGAAGGACTACGAGCAGTACTTC. Encoded protein: CASSLASQGKDYEQYF. V usage is TRBV5-1 and J usage is TRBJ2-7; TRBD1 aligns across 7 bases. The CDR3 length is 16 residues. V shed 0 bases, J shed 3 bases, and the junction held 9 bases outside the gene matches. Germline CDR1 reads SGHRS; CDR2 reads YFSETQ.

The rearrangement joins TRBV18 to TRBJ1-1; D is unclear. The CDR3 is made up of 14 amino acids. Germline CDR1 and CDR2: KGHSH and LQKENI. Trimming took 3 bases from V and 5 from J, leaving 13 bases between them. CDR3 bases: TGTGCCAGCTCACCTCCCCTTTACGGGACTGAAGCTTTCTTT. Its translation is CASSPPLYGTEAFF.